This T cell receptor (beta chain) was profiled in a study of blood T cell repertoires in COVID-19. Study information: Researchers got acute and convalescent COVID-19 samples from the United States, Italy and Spain.

TCRdb's table, derived via immunoSEQ multiplex PCR, lists solely in-frame clones and lacks some. The table has 160,000 or so clones, roughly 78% seen once. The CDR3 contains 17 residues. Germline trimming cut 5 bases from V and 5 bases from J; bases unmatched to any gene: 10. The germline CDR1 and CDR2 sequences are MNHNY and SVGAGI (reference sequence). This clone has just a few counts. This sequence joins TRBV6-6 and TRBJ2-2; 11 bases align to TRBD2. The source material was peripheral blood. The source of this sequence is a woman in her sixties with COVID-19, enrolled during active disease. CDR3 loop: CASSRQPSGRITGELFF. As DNA, the CDR3 is TGTGCCAGCAGTCGACAGCCTAGCGGGAGGATAACCGGGGAGCTGTTTTTT.